This TCR beta chain was sequenced during a study of CXCR3-negative and CXCR3-positive naive CD8 T cells. Study results and caveats: Against CXCR3-negative naive cells, CXCR3-positive naive cells showed more hydrophobic TRB CDR3s.

A remark on this clonotype: The antigen is unknown.

Germline CDR1 is SGHAT and CDR2 is FQNNGV. CDR3 length: 15 residues. UMI labels and 5' RACE were used to prepare the TRB cDNA libraries. TCRdb reprocessed the 5' RACE reads and keeps a single row for each CDR3 protein, giving no DNA. The sample shows roughly 65,000 distinct CDR3 sequences, and about 0.68% sits with its ten largest clones. The sequence came from a human donor in good health. Some clones in this sample may be carry-over from other donors' samples. This rearrangement joins TRBV11-2 to TRBJ2-1; TCRdb returns TRBD2, unconfirmable since there is no DNA. Source material: naive CXCR3+ CD8+ T cells from blood. Subset of the sample: CD45RO-CCR7+CD27+CD95- naive CD8+ T cells expressing CXCR3 (TNR3+). The CDR3 protein is CASSLLAGSYNEQFF. Full variable domain (remainder filled in from reference TRBV11-2 and TRBJ2-1): EAGVAQSPRYKIIEKRQSVAFWCNPISGHATLYWYQQILGQGPKLLIQFQNNGVVDDSQLPKDRFSAERLKGVDSTLKIQPAKLEDSAVYLCASSLLAGSYNEQFFGPGTRLTVL.